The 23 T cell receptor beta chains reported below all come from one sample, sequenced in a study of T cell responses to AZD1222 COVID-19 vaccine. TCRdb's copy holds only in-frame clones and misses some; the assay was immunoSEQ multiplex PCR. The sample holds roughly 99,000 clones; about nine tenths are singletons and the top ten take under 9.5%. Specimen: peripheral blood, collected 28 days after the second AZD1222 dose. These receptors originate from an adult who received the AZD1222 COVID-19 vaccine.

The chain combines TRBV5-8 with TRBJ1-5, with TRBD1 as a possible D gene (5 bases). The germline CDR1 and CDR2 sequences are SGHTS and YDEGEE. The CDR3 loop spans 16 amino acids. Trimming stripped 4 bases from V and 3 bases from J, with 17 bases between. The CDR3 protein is CASSPRARADNQPQHF. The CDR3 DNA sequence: TGTGCCAGCAGCCCGAGGGCCAGGGCAGACAATCAGCCCCAGCATTTT. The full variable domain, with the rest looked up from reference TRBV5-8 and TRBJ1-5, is EAGVTQSPTHLIKTRGQQATLRCSPISGHTSVYWYQQALGLGLQFLLWYDEGEERNRGNFPPRFSGRQFPNYSSELNVNALELEDSALYLCASSPRARADNQPQHFGDGTRLSIL.

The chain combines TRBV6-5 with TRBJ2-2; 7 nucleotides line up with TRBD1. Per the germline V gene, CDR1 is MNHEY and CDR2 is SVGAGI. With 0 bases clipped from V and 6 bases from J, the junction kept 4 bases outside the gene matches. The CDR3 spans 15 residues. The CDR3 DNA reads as TGTGCCAGCAGTTACTCGACAGGGTTCGCCGGGGAGCTGTTTTTT. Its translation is CASSYSTGFAGELFF.

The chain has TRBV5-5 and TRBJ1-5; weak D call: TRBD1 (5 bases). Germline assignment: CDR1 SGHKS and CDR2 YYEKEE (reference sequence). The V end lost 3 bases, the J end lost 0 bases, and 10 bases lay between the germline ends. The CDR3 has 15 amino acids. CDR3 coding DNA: TGTGCCAGCAGCTGGCAGGGCTATAGCAATCAGCCCCAGCATTTT. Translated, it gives CASSWQGYSNQPQHF.

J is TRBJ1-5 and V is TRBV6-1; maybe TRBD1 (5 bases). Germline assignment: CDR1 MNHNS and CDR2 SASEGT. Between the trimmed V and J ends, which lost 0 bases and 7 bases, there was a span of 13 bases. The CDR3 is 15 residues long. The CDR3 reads CASSEASGTEQPQHF. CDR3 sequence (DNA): TGTGCCAGCAGTGAAGCATCAGGGACTGAGCAGCCCCAGCATTTT.

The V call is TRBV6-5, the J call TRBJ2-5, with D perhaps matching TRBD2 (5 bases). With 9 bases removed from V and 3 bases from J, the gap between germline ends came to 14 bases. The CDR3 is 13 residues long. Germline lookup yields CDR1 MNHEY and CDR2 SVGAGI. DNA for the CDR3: TGTGCCAGTACCCCGTGGGAGAAAGAGACCCAGTACTTC. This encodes CASTPWEKETQYF.

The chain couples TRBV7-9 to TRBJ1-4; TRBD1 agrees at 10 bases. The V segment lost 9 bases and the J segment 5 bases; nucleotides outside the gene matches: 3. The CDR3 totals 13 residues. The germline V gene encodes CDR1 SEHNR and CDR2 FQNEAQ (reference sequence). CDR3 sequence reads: CASKDRGNEKLFF. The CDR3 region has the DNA TGTGCCAGTAAGGACAGGGGGAATGAAAAACTGTTTTTT.

Here the CDR3 reads CSASLGSNTGELFF. The CDR3 region has the DNA TGCAGTGCTAGTTTAGGATCGAACACCGGGGAGCTGTTTTTT. V usage is TRBV20-1 and J usage is TRBJ2-2; D call uncertain. The CDR3 consists of 14 residues. Germline CDR1 DFQATT, CDR2 SNEGSKA (reference sequence). V lost 3 bases to trimming and J lost 0 bases, with 8 bases between them.

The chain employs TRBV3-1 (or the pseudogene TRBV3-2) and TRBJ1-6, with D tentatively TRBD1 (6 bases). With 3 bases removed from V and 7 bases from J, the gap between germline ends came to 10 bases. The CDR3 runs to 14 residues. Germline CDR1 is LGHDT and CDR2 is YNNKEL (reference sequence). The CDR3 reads CASSQLDRNSPLHF. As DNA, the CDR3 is TGTGCCAGCAGCCAGCTGGACAGAAATTCACCCCTCCACTTT.

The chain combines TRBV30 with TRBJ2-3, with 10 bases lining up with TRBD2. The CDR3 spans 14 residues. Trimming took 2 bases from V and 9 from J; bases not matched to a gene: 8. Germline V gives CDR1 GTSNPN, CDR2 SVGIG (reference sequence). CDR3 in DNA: TGTGCCTGGAGTAATAGCGGGGGGAAGTCCACGCAGTATTTT. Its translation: CAWSNSGGKSTQYF.

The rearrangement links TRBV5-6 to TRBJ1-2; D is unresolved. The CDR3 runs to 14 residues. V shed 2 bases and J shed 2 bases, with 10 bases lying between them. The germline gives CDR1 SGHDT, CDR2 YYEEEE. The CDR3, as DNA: TGTGCCAGCAGCTTTGCAGAATCCAACTATGGCTACACCTTC. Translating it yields CASSFAESNYGYTF.

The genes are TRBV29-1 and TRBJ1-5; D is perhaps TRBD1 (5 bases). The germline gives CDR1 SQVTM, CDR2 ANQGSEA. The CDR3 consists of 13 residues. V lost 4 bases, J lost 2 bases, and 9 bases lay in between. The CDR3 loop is CSVGGEGNQPQHF. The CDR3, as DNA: TGCAGCGTTGGGGGGGAAGGCAATCAGCCCCAGCATTTT.

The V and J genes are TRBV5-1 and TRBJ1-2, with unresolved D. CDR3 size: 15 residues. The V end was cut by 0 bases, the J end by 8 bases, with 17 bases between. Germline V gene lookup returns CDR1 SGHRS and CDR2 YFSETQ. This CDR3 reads CASSLDSVSIEGYTF. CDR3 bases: TGCGCCAGCAGCTTGGACTCGGTCTCGATTGAAGGCTACACCTTC.

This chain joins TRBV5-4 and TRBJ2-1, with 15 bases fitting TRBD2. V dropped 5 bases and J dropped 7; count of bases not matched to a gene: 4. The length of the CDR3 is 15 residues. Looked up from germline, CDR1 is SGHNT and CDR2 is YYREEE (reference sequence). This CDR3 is CASSSGLAGGNEQFF. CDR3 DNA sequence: TGTGCCAGCAGTTCTGGACTAGCGGGGGGGAATGAGCAGTTCTTC.

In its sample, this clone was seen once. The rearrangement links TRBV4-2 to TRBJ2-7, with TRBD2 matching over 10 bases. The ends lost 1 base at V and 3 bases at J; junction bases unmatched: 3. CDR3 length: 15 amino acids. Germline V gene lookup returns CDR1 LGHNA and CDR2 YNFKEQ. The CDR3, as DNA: TGTGCCAGCAGCCAAGCTAGCGGGAGAATCTACGAGCAGTACTTC. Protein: CASSQASGRIYEQYF.

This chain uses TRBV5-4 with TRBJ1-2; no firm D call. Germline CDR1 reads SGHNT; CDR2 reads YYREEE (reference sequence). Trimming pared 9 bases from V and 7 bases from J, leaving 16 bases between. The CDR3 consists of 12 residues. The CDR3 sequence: CATSDASVGYTF. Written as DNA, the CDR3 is TGTGCCACCTCGGACGCGTCGGTTGGCTACACCTTC.

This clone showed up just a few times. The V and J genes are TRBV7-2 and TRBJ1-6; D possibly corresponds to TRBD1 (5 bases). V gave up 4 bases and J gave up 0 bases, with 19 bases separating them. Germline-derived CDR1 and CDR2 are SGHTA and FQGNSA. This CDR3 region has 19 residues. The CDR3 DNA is TGTGCCAGCAGCTCCCCCAGTGTAGAGGGGAGCTCCTATAATTCACCCCTCCACTTT. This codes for CASSSPSVEGSSYNSPLHF.

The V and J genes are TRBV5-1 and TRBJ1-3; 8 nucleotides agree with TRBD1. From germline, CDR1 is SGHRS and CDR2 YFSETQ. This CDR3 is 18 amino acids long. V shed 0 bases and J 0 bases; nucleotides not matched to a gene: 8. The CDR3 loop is CASSLEVSGGNSGNTIYF. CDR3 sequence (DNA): TGCGCCAGCAGCTTGGAGGTTTCAGGGGGCAACTCTGGAAACACCATATATTTT.

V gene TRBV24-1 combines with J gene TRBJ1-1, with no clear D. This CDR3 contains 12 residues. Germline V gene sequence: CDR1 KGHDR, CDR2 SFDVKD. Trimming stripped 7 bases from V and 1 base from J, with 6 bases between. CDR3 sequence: CATSRGNTEAFF. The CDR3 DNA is TGTGCCACCAGCCGAGGGAACACTGAAGCTTTCTTT.

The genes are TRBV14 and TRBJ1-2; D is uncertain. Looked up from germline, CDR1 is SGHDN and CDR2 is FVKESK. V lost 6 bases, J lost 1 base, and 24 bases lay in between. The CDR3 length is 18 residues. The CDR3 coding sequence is TGTGCCAGCAGTAGTTTTTCCGGGATTGGAGCTCATAACTATGGCTACACCTTC. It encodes CASSSFSGIGAHNYGYTF.

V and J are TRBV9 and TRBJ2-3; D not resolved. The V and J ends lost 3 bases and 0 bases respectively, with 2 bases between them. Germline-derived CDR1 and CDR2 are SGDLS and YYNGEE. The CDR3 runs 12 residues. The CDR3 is CASSDSTDTQYF. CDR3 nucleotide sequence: TGTGCCAGCAGCGATAGCACAGATACGCAGTATTTT.

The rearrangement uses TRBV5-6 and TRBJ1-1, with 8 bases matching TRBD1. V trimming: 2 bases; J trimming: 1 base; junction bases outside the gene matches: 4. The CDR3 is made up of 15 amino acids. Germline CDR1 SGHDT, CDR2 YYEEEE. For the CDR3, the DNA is TGTGCCAGCAGCTTTTGGGACAGGAAGAACACTGAAGCTTTCTTT. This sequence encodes CASSFWDRKNTEAFF.

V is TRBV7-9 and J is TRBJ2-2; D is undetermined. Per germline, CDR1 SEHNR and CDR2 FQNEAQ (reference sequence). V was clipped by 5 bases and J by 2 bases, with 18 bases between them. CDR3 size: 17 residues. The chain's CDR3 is CASSRRVASANTGELFF. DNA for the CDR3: TGTGCCAGCAGCCGCCGTGTAGCCTCCGCCAACACCGGGGAGCTGTTTTTT.

CDR3 coding DNA: TGTGCCAGCAGTTATAGGACAGGGGTAACTAATGAAAAACTGTTTTTT. It is translated as CASSYRTGVTNEKLFF. This chain links TRBV27 with TRBJ1-4; 9 bases are shared with TRBD1. The V gene's germline CDR1 is MNHEY and CDR2 SMNVEV (reference sequence). This CDR3 is 16 amino acids long. Trimming cost V 4 bases and J 1 base; bases outside gene matches: 4.